Listed here are 6 T cell receptor beta chains from one sample, sequenced in a study of cytomegalovirus exposure and HLA in healthy donors. The PCR ran on 60 Vbeta and 13 Jbeta primers. The method was immunoSEQ multiplex PCR; TCRdb's version includes in-frame clones alone and lacks a portion of them. The sample is made up of some 51,000 clones, and the top ten hold roughly 9.6% of it. The source material was PBMCs. The receptors were sampled from a man aged 45-60 years in good health and CMV-seropositive.

The chain joins TRBV7-9 to TRBJ2-7; D is possibly TRBD2 (7 bases). In germline, CDR1 is SEHNR, CDR2 FQNEAQ (reference sequence). The CDR3 consists of 15 residues. V lost 2 bases to trimming and J lost 6 bases, with 17 bases between them. The CDR3 DNA sequence: TGTGCCAGCAGCTTACCAGGGGCGGGGGCCGGCGAGCAGTACTTC. It encodes CASSLPGAGAGEQYF.

This rearrangement joins TRBV4-1 to TRBJ2-7; 7 nucleotides agree with TRBD1. Germline V lookup: CDR1 MGHRA, CDR2 YSYEKL. The CDR3 is 13 residues long. V dropped 3 bases and J dropped 5; count of bases not matched to a gene: 4. The CDR3 DNA follows: TGCGCCAGCAGCCAGACAGGGATCGACGAGCAGTACTTC. This codes for CASSQTGIDEQYF.

J is TRBJ2-7 and V is TRBV6-5; D ambiguous. The germline V and J ends were trimmed by 6 bases and 0 bases, with 12 bases remaining between them. The CDR3 is 14 residues long. Germline-derived CDR1 and CDR2 are MNHEY and SVGAGI. This CDR3 reads CASRPSSGSYEQYF. Here the CDR3 DNA reads TGTGCCAGCAGACCGTCTTCGGGCTCCTACGAGCAGTACTTC.

This chain links TRBV10-3 with TRBJ1-2, with D maybe TRBD1 (5 bases). V was trimmed by 3 bases and J by 2 bases, leaving 10 bases between them. This CDR3 contains 14 residues. Germline assignment: CDR1 ENHRY and CDR2 SYGVKD. CDR3 loop: CAISDGQSNYGYTF. The CDR3 nucleotides read TGTGCCATCAGTGATGGACAATCAAACTATGGCTACACCTTC.

The V call is TRBV6-1, the J call TRBJ2-7; 9 nucleotides agree with TRBD2. Germline assignment: CDR1 MNHNS and CDR2 SASEGT. This CDR3 contains 16 residues. V was pared by 4 bases and J by 2 bases, with 9 bases of the junction left unmatched. CDR3 region: CASSVGTSGLAYEQYF. As DNA, the CDR3 is TGTGCCAGCAGTGTAGGAACTAGCGGGCTCGCCTACGAGCAGTACTTC.

Here the CDR3 reads CASSKQGSVGEKLFF. The CDR3, as DNA: TGTGCCAGCAGCAAACAGGGTTCGGTCGGGGAAAAACTGTTTTTT. This chain links TRBV7-2 with TRBJ1-4; D possibly corresponds to TRBD1 (6 bases). This CDR3 has 15 amino acids. Trimming pared 5 bases from V and 8 bases from J, leaving 18 bases between. The germline gives CDR1 SGHTA, CDR2 FQGNSA.